The sample holds a few counts of the clone carrying this T cell receptor beta chain. The entry originates in a study of blood T cell repertoires in COVID-19. On the study more broadly: Collection of acute and convalescent COVID-19 samples took place in the United States, Italy and Spain. PBMCs, B-cell-depleted T cells, or T cells were the source of the cDNA or gDNA that made up the material.

As processed by the authors: Amplification of reference gene primers was used by the study to estimate nucleated cell counts. TCRdb keeps only in-frame clones here, not all; method: immunoSEQ multiplex PCR. V and J calls and clone size are given by that table; D and trimming were obtained from the DNA. The sample includes 150,000 to 180,000 clones, more than 85% of them seen just once. This CDR3 spans 14 amino acids. Germline V gene lookup returns CDR1 SGHVS and CDR2 FQNEAQ. With 1 base removed from V and 9 bases from J, the gap between germline ends came to 13 bases. This chain uses TRBV7-8 with TRBJ1-5; the D is unclear. The receptor comes from a woman in her 70s with acute or convalescent COVID-19. What was sequenced was peripheral blood. This CDR3 is CASSLGGSSRPQHF. The CDR3 DNA sequence: TGTGCCAGCAGCTTAGGCGGCAGCTCCCGGCCCCAGCATTTT. Full variable domain (rest looked up from reference TRBV7-8 and TRBJ1-5): GAGVSQSPRYKVAKRGQDVALRCDPISGHVSLFWYQQALGQGPEFLTYFQNEAQLDKSGLPSDRFFAERPEGSVSTLKIQRTQQEDSAVYLCASSLGGSSRPQHFGDGTRLSIL.